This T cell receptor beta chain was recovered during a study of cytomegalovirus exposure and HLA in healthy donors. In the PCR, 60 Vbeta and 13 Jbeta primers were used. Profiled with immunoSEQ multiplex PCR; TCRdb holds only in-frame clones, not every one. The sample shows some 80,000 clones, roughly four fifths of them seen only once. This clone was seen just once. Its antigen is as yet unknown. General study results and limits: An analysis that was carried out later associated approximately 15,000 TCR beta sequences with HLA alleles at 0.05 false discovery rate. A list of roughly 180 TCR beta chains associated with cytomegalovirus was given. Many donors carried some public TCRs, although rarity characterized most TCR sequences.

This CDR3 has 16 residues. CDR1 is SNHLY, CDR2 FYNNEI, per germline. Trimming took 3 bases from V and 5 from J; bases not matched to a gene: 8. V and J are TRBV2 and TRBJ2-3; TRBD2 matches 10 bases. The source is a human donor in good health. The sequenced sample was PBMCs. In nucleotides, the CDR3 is TGTGCCAGCAGTGACGAAGCGGGGGGGGTGATAGATACGCAGTATTTT. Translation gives CASSDEAGGVIDTQYF. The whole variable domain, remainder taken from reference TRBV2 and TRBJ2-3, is EPEVTQTPSHQVTQMGQEVILRCVPISNHLYFYWYRQILGQKVEFLVSFYNNEISEKSEIFDDQFSVERPDGSNFTLKIRSTKLEDSAMYFCASSDEAGGVIDTQYFGPGTRLTVL.